This T cell receptor (beta chain) came from a study of cytomegalovirus exposure and HLA in healthy donors. The study, taken as a whole, reports: With high specificity and sensitivity, the classifier reportedly diagnosed cytomegalovirus status. Three of the chains that were CMV-associated were confirmed in vitro to be specific for CMV antigens.

The donors belonged to the approximately 120-subject validation cohort, separate from the approximately 700-subject first cohort. This clone was observed once. Its specificity is not known. This CDR3 spans 19 amino acids. Germline lookup yields CDR1 SGHTA and CDR2 FQGTGA. The V segment lost 5 bases and the J segment 1 base; nucleotides outside the gene matches: 15. Sequencing was performed with immunoSEQ multiplex PCR; in TCRdb, only in-frame clones are kept and a portion is missing. The table includes about 64,000 clones, approximately 90% detected once. Material for sequencing was PBMCs. This sequence originates from a woman younger than 35 in good health and CMV-seronegative. The V gene is TRBV7-3, the J gene TRBJ2-2; 8 positions agree with TRBD1. The CDR3 is CASSLNPGQVSWNTGELFF. In nucleotides, the CDR3 is TGTGCCAGCAGCCTCAATCCGGGACAGGTATCTTGGAACACCGGGGAGCTGTTTTTT.